This TCR beta chain was retrieved from a study of post-analysis software for immune sequencing data. For the study at large: Disease courses included relapsing-remitting, secondary progressive and progressive-relapsing multiple sclerosis. Study-level results: A significant reduction in normalized Chao1 diversity was observed in multiple sclerosis patients versus controls. Patients carried a handful of TRBV segments more frequently than controls did, and TRBV5-6, TRBV5-1 and TRBV20-1 were among them. Analysis by F measure revealed that same-batch samples clustered strongly together.

For this clonotype: What it binds is not known.

V lost 5 bases and J lost 2; bases outside the gene matches: 10. Germline values: CDR1 PRHDT, CDR2 FYEKMQ (reference sequence). The CDR3 is 16 amino acids. Unique molecular identifiers were carried by the TCR beta cDNA libraries. Input of roughly 0.95 to 11 million T cells yielded some 500,000 cDNA molecules. TCRdb re-called the PCR reads with MiXCR, one entry per CDR3 protein. The repertoire includes roughly 430,000 distinct CDR3 sequences, roughly 38% of them detected once, and under 9% sits in the top ten. Input material: blood. The origin of this receptor is a girl aged 2 to 10 with multiple sclerosis. The chain carries TRBV13 and TRBJ2-5, with 8 bases lining up with TRBD2. The CDR3 loop is CASSNSGGPQQETQYF. In DNA, the CDR3 is TGTGCCAGCAGCAACAGCGGGGGCCCCCAACAAGAGACCCAGTACTTC.